The TCR beta chain under discussion was sequenced for a study of blood T cell repertoires in COVID-19. In the study overall: Acute-phase and convalescent COVID-19 samples originated in the United States, Italy and Spain. Sample material is recorded as cDNA or gDNA derived from T cells, B-cell-depleted T cells, or PBMCs.

This clone was observed once. Original methodology: Researchers report that nucleated cell counts were estimated from reference gene primer amplification. TCRdb's table, derived via immunoSEQ multiplex PCR, lists solely in-frame clones and lacks some. The V and J calls and clone size were taken over from that table, and D and trimming were inferred from the DNA. The top ten clones hold under 5% of a sample with roughly 190,000 clones, more than 75% of them seen once. Trimming took 0 bases from V and 4 from J; bases not matched to a gene: 7. CDR1 SGHKS and CDR2 YYEKEE come from the germline V gene (reference sequence). The CDR3 has 15 amino acids.

The sequencing sample was made of peripheral blood. V is TRBV5-5 and J is TRBJ2-7; 7 bases are a match to TRBD1. This sequence originates from a human donor in a cohort sampled during active COVID-19. The CDR3 reads CASSLEAQGVYEQYF. The CDR3 coding sequence is TGTGCCAGCAGCTTGGAAGCGCAGGGGGTGTACGAGCAGTACTTC.